This T cell receptor (beta chain) was captured by sequencing in a study of cytomegalovirus exposure and HLA in healthy donors. CDR1 ENHRY and CDR2 SYGVKD come from the germline V gene. V lost 2 bases, J lost 4 bases, and 5 bases stayed unmatched. The CDR3 runs 15 residues. The PCR employed 60 Vbeta primers together with 13 Jbeta primers. The data were produced by immunoSEQ multiplex PCR, yet TCRdb's version contains in-frame clones alone and is incomplete. The sample records 95,000 to 150,000 clones, over 65% being singletons. The sample taken for sequencing was PBMCs. This receptor was taken from a man aged 35 to 55 in good health and CMV-seropositive. This chain uses TRBV10-3 with TRBJ1-5; 7 nucleotides match TRBD1. CDR3 nucleotide sequence: TGTGCCATCAGTGAGAGACAGGGACGGAATCAGCCCCAGCATTTT. This translates into CAISERQGRNQPQHF.